Included here is one TCR beta chain sequence, with context. The CDR3 is 15 residues long. Trimming removed 1 base from V and 8 bases from J, with 15 bases in between. Germline CDR1 is SGHVS and CDR2 is FQNEAQ. The sample originates from a study of blood T cell repertoires in COVID-19. In the authors' methods: How many nucleated cells were present was estimated from reference gene primer amplification. Data came from immunoSEQ multiplex PCR; TCRdb stores just in-frame clones and leaves some out. D and trimming come from the DNA, and the V and J calls and clone size come from that table. The sample holds approximately 150,000 clones, 80% to 85% seen once.

The rearrangement joins TRBV7-8 to TRBJ1-5; the D gene is possibly TRBD1 (5 bases). Material for sequencing was peripheral blood. The clonotype originates from a man between 70 and 80 years old with active or convalescent COVID-19. For the CDR3, the DNA is TGTGCCAGCAGCTTAGTGGGGCAGGAAAGAAAGCCCCAGCATTTT. Protein: CASSLVGQERKPQHF.